This section outlines one T cell receptor beta chain sequence together with its context. The data belong to a study of blood T cells in healthy people across ages. For the study at large: Template switching picked up about one barcoded beta molecule for each two T cells.

The V and J ends lost 6 bases and 3 bases respectively, with 12 bases between them. CDR3 size: 13 residues. Germline V CDR1 and CDR2: SNHLY, FYNNEI. Donation came from healthy Caucasian individuals in Russia who were aged about 6 to 90. Each individual donor underwent a draw of about 9.1 milliliters of peripheral blood. The use of a sample-barcoded 5' primer and a J-beta primer mix characterized a second PCR of roughly 6 to 11 cycles. Carrying 12 random nucleotides, a template-switch adaptor labeled each individual cDNA molecule. TCRdb ran MiXCR on the 5' RACE reads and lists one entry per CDR3 protein. Here the sample spans just over 1 million distinct CDR3 sequences, around 43% being singletons.

The sequenced sample was blood. The chain employs TRBV2 and TRBJ2-7; a weak D match, TRBD2 (6 bases). The TCR sequence derives from an older woman in good health. The CDR3 nucleotides are TGTGCCAGCAGCATCCGGGAGAACTACGAGCAGTACTTC. Protein sequence: CASSIRENYEQYF.